Below are 30 T cell receptor beta chains sequenced from a single sample in a study of beta chain features in type 1 diabetes listed by TCRdb under 2018. Overall results and qualifications from the work: Type 1 diabetes patients showed a moderate but significant shortening of TCRB CDR3 length in all four CD4+ subsets.

Library preparation was by the immunoSEQ multiplex PCR assay. The entire isolated RNA was reverse transcribed using the High Capacity cDNA Reverse Transcription Kit, and thus expressed TCRB transcripts were sequenced. Drawn from immuneACCESS, this table holds only the in-frame rearrangements with V and J called that TCRdb kept. Clones are partly lost; checked studies trace under half to an unresolved V gene and leave the rest unexplained. This sample has hundreds of thousands of clones in its table, and about an eighth of those were observed once. The ten largest account for 0.02% to 0.025% of the sample. For these TCRs, the target antigens are not known. Input material: naive CD4+ T cells from blood. The cell subset or site label here, explained by the study, means: true naive CD4+ T cells. The receptor set was obtained from a man aged 18 to 30 with type 1 diabetes.

This clone has a handful of counts. CDR3 loop: CSPSPRGGPYNEQFF. The CDR3, as DNA: TGCAGCCCAAGCCCTCGGGGGGGTCCCTACAATGAGCAGTTCTTC. This chain joins TRBV29-1 and TRBJ2-1; 8 nucleotides line up with TRBD2. V shed 8 bases, J shed 2 bases, and the junction held 11 bases outside the gene matches. The length of the CDR3 is 15 residues. Germline CDR1 SQVTM, CDR2 ANQGSEA.

The chain employs TRBV5-4 and TRBJ1-6; D not certain. Trimming took 5 bases from V and 8 from J, leaving 14 bases between them. Germline loops: CDR1 SGHNT, CDR2 YYREEE (reference sequence). This CDR3 is 14 amino acids long. This CDR3 is CASRRGALDSPLHF. Here the CDR3 DNA reads TGTGCCAGCAGAAGAGGAGCTTTGGATTCACCCCTCCACTTT.

The V gene is TRBV27, the J gene TRBJ2-2, with 10 nucleotides matching TRBD2. The CDR3 is 17 amino acids. V was clipped by 4 bases and J by 4 bases; unmatched bases: 9. CDR1 MNHEY and CDR2 SMNVEV come from the germline V gene (reference sequence). CDR3: CASSSPTLAGFTGELFF. As DNA, the CDR3 is TGTGCCAGCAGTTCCCCGACACTAGCGGGGTTCACCGGGGAGCTGTTTTTT.

The V gene is TRBV25-1, the J gene TRBJ1-2, with D perhaps TRBD1 (5 bases). The germline CDR1 and CDR2 sequences are MGHDK and SYGVNS. The CDR3 has 15 amino acids. Trimming pared 1 base from V and 6 bases from J, leaving 15 bases between. In DNA form, the CDR3 reads TGTGCCAGCAGTGAATGGGGGACTACGGACGATGGCTACACCTTC. Translated: CASSEWGTTDDGYTF.

The CDR3 region is CASQGDFSTDTQYF. The CDR3 DNA reads TGTGCCTCCCAAGGAGATTTTAGCACAGATACGCAGTATTTT. The chain is built from TRBV30 and TRBJ2-3; the D is unclear. V lost 7 bases to trimming and J lost 0 bases, with 14 bases between them. Germline V gene lookup returns CDR1 GTSNPN and CDR2 SVGIG (reference sequence). The CDR3 is 14 residues long.

The chain combines TRBV5-6 with TRBJ2-7, with D perhaps matching TRBD1 or TRBD2 (5 bases each). Germline-derived CDR1 and CDR2 are SGHDT and YYEEEE. V was trimmed by 3 bases and J by 4 bases, leaving 20 bases between them. This CDR3 is 16 amino acids long. The CDR3 sequence is CASSSAGTDIRYEQYF. Here the CDR3 DNA reads TGTGCCAGCAGCTCCGCCGGGACGGACATTCGGTACGAGCAGTACTTC.

This clone was observed a handful of times. The chain recombines TRBV28 with TRBJ2-5; no firm D call. In germline, CDR1 is MDHEN, CDR2 SYDVKM. The CDR3 is 11 residues long. Trimming left V 6 bases short and J 5 bases short, with 7 bases between. The CDR3 reads CASRDRETQYF. CDR3 nucleotide sequence: TGTGCCAGCAGGGATAGGGAGACCCAGTACTTC. The whole variable domain, remainder taken from reference TRBV28 and TRBJ2-5, is DVKVTQSSRYLVKRTGEKVFLECVQDMDHENMFWYRQDPGLGLRLIYFSYDVKMKEKGDIPEGYSVSREKKERFSLILESASTNQTSMYLCASRDRETQYFGPGTRLLVL.

This clone was found a few times. The chain uses TRBV11-3 and TRBJ2-3; perhaps TRBD2 as D (7 bases). CDR1 is SGHNT and CDR2 is YENEEA in the germline V gene. This CDR3 has 13 amino acids. V was shortened by 8 bases and J by 4 bases, with 13 bases between the two germline ends. The CDR3 is CASGGAWSDTQYF. The DNA for the CDR3 is TGTGCCAGCGGGGGGGCTTGGTCAGATACGCAGTATTTT.

This clone was recorded a few times. The chain recombines TRBV18 with TRBJ1-2; 7 bases match TRBD1. With 2 bases clipped from V and 2 bases from J, the junction kept 5 bases outside the gene matches. The CDR3 sequence is 15 residues long. Germline assignment: CDR1 KGHSH and CDR2 LQKENI. This CDR3 reads CASSPDSGGNYGYTF. CDR3 nucleotides: TGTGCCAGCTCACCAGACTCAGGGGGAAACTATGGCTACACCTTC.

J is TRBJ2-7 and V is TRBV7-6; 10 bases align to TRBD1. This CDR3 contains 15 residues. The V and J ends lost 5 bases and 6 bases, in that order; junction bases with no gene match: 10. Per the germline V gene, CDR1 is SGHVS and CDR2 is FNYEAQ. The CDR3 here is CASSINPGTGVEQYF. The CDR3 DNA follows: TGTGCCAGCAGCATTAACCCCGGGACAGGGGTCGAGCAGTACTTC.

In this sample, this clone turned up a few times. The chain combines TRBV27 with TRBJ2-7; D perhaps matches TRBD1 (6 bases). Per germline, CDR1 MNHEY and CDR2 SMNVEV (reference sequence). The ends were cut back, 2 bases at V and 2 bases at J, with 10 bases in the middle. This CDR3 comprises 14 residues. CDR3 in amino acids: CASSLKGETYEQYF. CDR3 in DNA: TGTGCCAGCAGTTTAAAGGGGGAGACCTACGAGCAGTACTTC.

This clone was counted only a few times. Here the CDR3 reads CASSQSGTGGSNEQFF. As DNA, the CDR3 is TGTGCCAGCTCACAGTCCGGGACAGGGGGCTCAAATGAGCAGTTCTTC. V gene TRBV18 combines with J gene TRBJ2-1; TRBD1 matches at 12 bases. CDR3 length: 16 residues. The V segment lost 4 bases and the J segment 7 bases; nucleotides outside the gene matches: 8. Germline CDR1 KGHSH, CDR2 LQKENI. Filled out from reference TRBV18 and TRBJ2-1, the complete variable domain reads NAGVMQNPRHLVRRRGQEARLRCSPMKGHSHVYWYRQLPEEGLKFMVYLQKENIIDESGMPKERFSAEFPKEGPSILRIQQVVRGDSAAYFCASSQSGTGGSNEQFFGPGTRLTVL.

This clone has a handful of counts. The rearrangement joins TRBV29-1 to TRBJ1-2; a weak D match, TRBD1 (5 bases). With 2 bases removed from V and 5 bases from J, the gap between germline ends came to 9 bases. Germline assignment: CDR1 SQVTM and CDR2 ANQGSEA. This CDR3 region has 12 residues. The chain's CDR3 is CSVEPGGYGYTF. The CDR3 DNA is TGCAGCGTTGAACCCGGGGGATATGGCTACACCTTC.

This clone has only a few counts. The gene calls are TRBV19 and TRBJ1-1; D call uncertain. CDR1 LNHDA and CDR2 SQIVND come from the germline V gene (reference sequence). V lost 1 base to trimming and J lost 2 bases, with 8 bases between them. The CDR3 covers 14 residues. The CDR3 sequence: CASSIGHRNTEAFF. Here the CDR3 DNA reads TGTGCCAGTAGTATAGGTCACAGAAACACTGAAGCTTTCTTT. The full variable domain, with the rest looked up from reference TRBV19 and TRBJ1-1, is DGGITQSPKYLFRKEGQNVTLSCEQNLNHDAMYWYRQDPGQGLRLIYYSQIVNDFQKGDIAEGYSVSREKKESFPLTVTSAQKNPTAFYLCASSIGHRNTEAFFGQGTRLTVV.

This chain links TRBV28 with TRBJ2-1, with 10 bases aligning to TRBD2. The CDR3 is 15 amino acids. V trimming: 6 bases; J trimming: 3 bases; junction bases outside the gene matches: 5. Looked up from germline, CDR1 is MDHEN and CDR2 is SYDVKM. CDR3 sequence reads: CASSLLAGLYNEQFF. CDR3 in DNA: TGTGCCAGCAGCTTACTAGCGGGGCTCTACAATGAGCAGTTCTTC.

This clone came up a few times. CDR3 DNA sequence: TGTGCCAGCTCACCAAAGGCCGAGCAGTACTTC. Translated, it gives CASSPKAEQYF. The chain combines TRBV18 with TRBJ2-7; no reliable D call. This CDR3 comprises 11 residues. CDR1 is KGHSH, CDR2 LQKENI, per germline. Between the trimmed V and J ends, which lost 2 bases and 6 bases, there was a span of 5 bases.

This clone was seen a handful of times. One end of the junction does not line up with germline, which may come from a read error. The chain couples TRBV30 to TRBJ1-3; D is unresolved. CDR1 is GTSNPN, CDR2 SVGIG, per germline (reference sequence). The CDR3 is made up of 11 amino acids. The CDR3 spells CAWTEGSTIYF. CDR3 nucleotides: TGTGCCTGGACTGAAGGAAGCACCATATATTTT.

In its sample, this clone was seen a few times. The chain links TRBV28 to TRBJ2-3; D uncertain. Germline CDR1 MDHEN, CDR2 SYDVKM. The CDR3 is 16 residues long. Trimming took off 5 bases at V and 2 bases at J, with 17 bases between the two ends. CDR3 region: CASSPSGRTLTDTQYF. In nucleotides, the CDR3 is TGTGCCAGCAGTCCCTCGGGCAGAACCCTCACAGATACGCAGTATTTT.

This clone showed up just a few times. J is TRBJ1-5 and V is TRBV7-9, with D perhaps TRBD1 (5 bases). Germline V gene data show CDR1 as SEHNR and CDR2 as FQNEAQ (reference sequence). The CDR3 length is 15 residues. With 4 bases removed from V and 8 bases from J, the gap between germline ends came to 18 bases. Here the CDR3 reads CASSSGTAAGEPQHF. The CDR3 DNA reads as TGTGCCAGCAGCTCAGGGACTGCTGCCGGGGAGCCCCAGCATTTT.

V is TRBV28 and J is TRBJ1-1, with TRBD1 identical over 9 bases. V shed 5 bases and J 0 bases; nucleotides not matched to a gene: 7. The CDR3 is 16 residues long. The germline gives CDR1 MDHEN, CDR2 SYDVKM. The CDR3 DNA reads TGTGCCAGCAGTAATACAGGGGGCGAAATGAACACTGAAGCTTTCTTT. Its protein is CASSNTGGEMNTEAFF.

This clone came up a few times. The chain uses TRBV27 and TRBJ2-3; TRBD1 matches at 7 bases. The junction had 15 bases not matched to a gene; V was cut back by 8 bases and J by 1 base. This CDR3 is built from 17 residues. In germline, CDR1 is MNHEY, CDR2 SMNVEV (reference sequence). Written as DNA, the CDR3 is TGTGCCAGCTGCCCGAACTTGGACAGGAAAGGCACAGATACGCAGTATTTT. This gives the protein CASCPNLDRKGTDTQYF.

The chain has TRBV6-1 and TRBJ1-1; D is unclear. V was pared by 4 bases and J by 0 bases, with 18 bases between. The CDR3 spans 17 residues. The germline CDR1 and CDR2 sequences are MNHNS and SASEGT. CDR3: CASSAGRHRTMNTEAFF. CDR3 in DNA: TGTGCCAGCAGTGCCGGCAGGCATCGTACGATGAACACTGAAGCTTTCTTT.

This chain's CDR3 is CASSFPPEGTTQYF. CDR3 bases: TGTGCCAGCAGTTTTCCCCCGGAGGGTACGACCCAGTACTTC. The genes are TRBV28 and TRBJ2-5; perhaps TRBD2 as D (6 bases). This CDR3 spans 14 amino acids. Germline V gene sequence: CDR1 MDHEN, CDR2 SYDVKM. Trimming stripped 3 bases from V and 7 bases from J, with 15 bases between.

The chain has TRBV5-1 and TRBJ1-2; 7 positions agree with TRBD1. This CDR3 has 13 residues. Looked up from germline, CDR1 is SGHRS and CDR2 is YFSETQ. Trimming removed 3 bases from V and 4 bases from J; junction bases left unmatched: 3. The CDR3 DNA sequence: TGCGCCAGCAGCTGGGACAGTCTCTATGGCTACACCTTC. Translated, it gives CASSWDSLYGYTF. Variable domain in full (rest from reference TRBV5-1 and TRBJ1-2): KAGVTQTPRYLIKTRGQQVTLSCSPISGHRSVSWYQQTPGQGLQFLFEYFSETQRNKGNFPGRFSGRQFSNSRSEMNVSTLELGDSALYLCASSWDSLYGYTFGSGTRLTVV.

V usage is TRBV19 and J usage is TRBJ1-1, with D tentatively TRBD1 (5 bases). The germline CDR1 and CDR2 sequences are LNHDA and SQIVND (reference sequence). CDR3 length: 12 amino acids. The V and J ends lost 10 bases and 4 bases respectively, with 13 bases between them. This CDR3 is CATSLGGTEAFF. The DNA of the CDR3 is TGTGCCACATCTTTGGGGGGCACTGAAGCTTTCTTT.

Only a few counts were recorded for this clone. The same CDR3 is also encoded by other DNA sequences in this sample. The chain carries TRBV11-2 and TRBJ2-7, with unresolved D. Germline values: CDR1 SGHAT, CDR2 FQNNGV. This CDR3 spans 14 amino acids. V was trimmed by 0 bases and J by 2 bases, leaving 8 bases between them. In DNA, the CDR3 is TGTGCCAGCAGCTTAGATTTAGGAACCTACGAGCAGTACTTC. Residues: CASSLDLGTYEQYF.

The chain combines TRBV6-1 with TRBJ2-7, with a tentative D call TRBD1 (5 bases). CDR1 and CDR2 from the germline V gene are MNHNS and SASEGT. The V gene lost 5 bases and the J gene lost 6 bases, with 14 bases spanning the gap. The CDR3 has 13 residues. DNA for the CDR3: TGTGCCAGCAGTCGACAGACTGATCGCGAGCAGTACTTC. The encoded protein is CASSRQTDREQYF.

There are a few counts of this clone. CDR3 protein: CASSSAGGYGYTF. DNA for the CDR3: TGTGCCAGCAGTTCGGCAGGAGGCTATGGCTACACCTTC. The rearrangement joins TRBV27 to TRBJ1-2, with no clear D. The CDR3 covers 13 residues. With 4 bases removed from V and 4 bases from J, the gap between germline ends came to 10 bases. CDR1 and CDR2 (germline): MNHEY, SMNVEV (reference sequence).

In DNA form, the CDR3 reads TGCAGCCCGAGATGGGAGATCCAAGAGACCCAGTACTTC. Encoded protein: CSPRWEIQETQYF. This chain joins TRBV29-1 and TRBJ2-5; possibly TRBD2 for D (5 bases). Germline-derived CDR1 and CDR2 are SQVTM and ANQGSEA. The CDR3 extends over 13 amino acids. V lost 8 bases and J lost 1, with 14 bases in between.

This clone occurred a few times. The CDR3 loop reads CASTPRGPRAVDIQYF. The CDR3 coding sequence is TGTGCCAGCACCCCTCGCGGACCCAGGGCGGTGGACATTCAGTACTTC. The chain links TRBV2 to TRBJ2-4; a possible D gene is TRBD1 (5 bases). The CDR3 is made up of 16 amino acids. Trimming stripped 7 bases from V and 8 bases from J, with 24 bases between. Germline V gene data show CDR1 as SNHLY and CDR2 as FYNNEI.